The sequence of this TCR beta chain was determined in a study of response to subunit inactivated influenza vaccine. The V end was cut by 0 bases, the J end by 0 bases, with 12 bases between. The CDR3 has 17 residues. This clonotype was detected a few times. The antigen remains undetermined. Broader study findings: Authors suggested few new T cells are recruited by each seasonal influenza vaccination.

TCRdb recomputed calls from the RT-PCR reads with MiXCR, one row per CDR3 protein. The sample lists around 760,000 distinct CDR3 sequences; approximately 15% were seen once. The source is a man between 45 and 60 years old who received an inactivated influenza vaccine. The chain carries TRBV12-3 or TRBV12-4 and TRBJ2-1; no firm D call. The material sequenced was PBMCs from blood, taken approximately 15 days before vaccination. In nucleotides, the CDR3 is TGTGCCAGCAGTTTAGCCCTGAGGATGATCTCCTACAATGAGCAGTTCTTC. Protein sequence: CASSLALRMISYNEQFF.